This note documents a single TCR beta chain sequence. Its binding antigen is unknown. No base qualities exist here, and no much larger clone lies one base off it. V trim: 5 bases; J trim: 5 bases; unmatched bases: 14. Spanning cysteine to phenylalanine, the CDR3 consists of 16 amino acids. Only the CDR3 DNA is retained, 48 bases long and in frame from the first base. Per the germline V gene, MDHEN is the CDR1 and SYDVKM is the CDR2. RNA was extracted with the RNeasy kit and roughly 0.45 to 1 ug was reverse transcribed using random hexamers. The immunoSEQ multiplex PCR assay, which covers 54 Vbeta and 13 Jbeta segments, was used to amplify TCR beta CDR3 regions. Bias from PCR amplification was corrected by using a synthetic template baseline for primer optimization and for computational correction. The authors' analysis ran thus. Reads were annotated to V, D and J genes per IMGT and analyzed with immunoSEQ Analyzer, keeping only productive sequences. Clonality was calculated as one minus the Shannon entropy normalized by log2 of the number of productive unique sequences. For each patient and control, public and private clones were evaluated among the 100 most prevalent clones. Clones were defined as Susac-specific if absent from the healthy and MS cohorts, from under 1,200 published viral clones and from other ImmuneACCESS disease sequences. TCRdb reprocessing: public reads trimmed at Q25 with fastp, clones called with MiXCR, in-frame beta chains kept. Rows are unified per CDR3 protein, each entry keeping the most common DNA and genes. TCRdb, not the original authors, processed these V and J calls. In this sample the table shows around 100,000 distinct CDR3 sequences, about 95% of which occur a single time. The leading ten clones occupy 0.25% to 0.35% of the sample.

The data derive from a study of CD8 T cells in Susac syndrome (dated by TCRdb to the late 2010s). With regard to the full study: Of the Susac syndrome patients who were sequenced, about six had clinically active disease and eight were in clinical remission. At the time of blood withdrawal, Susac syndrome patients were either therapy-naive, taking corticosteroids (with some also receiving IVIg), or on IVIg alone. Whether CD8+ T cell activation and differentiation in Susac syndrome was antigen driven was tested using repertoire sequencing. CD8+ T cell repertoire clonality was compared between about a dozen healthy donors, some 14 Susac syndrome patients and 15 multiple sclerosis patients.

Peripheral blood CD8+ and CD4+ T cells from healthy donors, Susac syndrome patients and multiple sclerosis patients were profiled using high-throughput TCR beta sequencing. The Susac syndrome patients fulfilled recently defined diagnostic criteria for definite or probable disease. Bulk CD8+ and CD4+ T cells were purified magnetically by negative isolation, whereas CD8+ TEMRA cells were enriched by FACS. Blood was collected in EDTA tubes and processed within 24 hours, with PBMCs isolated through density gradient centrifugation. PBMCs intended for TCR sequencing were cryopreserved in liquid nitrogen and were subsequently thawed in a 37 degrees C water bath. A purity of at least 90% was achieved for sorted or isolated CD4+, CD8+ and CD8+ TEMRA cells. The paper as a whole reports these results and caveats: Susac syndrome CD8+ repertoires showed clonal expansion, highest in CD8+ TEMRA cells and greater in clinically active than remitting patients. In the total CD8+ and CD8+ TEMRA repertoires, 15 to 20 and five Susac-specific public clones, respectively, were identified. The number of individuals in the TCR sequencing and HLA analysis was recognized as being relatively small.

Sample: CD8+ T cells from PBMCs. The sequence was obtained from a human donor with Susac syndrome. The chain links TRBV28 with TRBJ2-5, with 7 junctional bases fitting TRBD2. The CDR3 has the sequence CASSPSGEGPEETQYF. The DNA sequence follows: TGTGCCAGCAGTCCCTCGGGGGAGGGCCCGGAGGAGACCCAGTACTTC.